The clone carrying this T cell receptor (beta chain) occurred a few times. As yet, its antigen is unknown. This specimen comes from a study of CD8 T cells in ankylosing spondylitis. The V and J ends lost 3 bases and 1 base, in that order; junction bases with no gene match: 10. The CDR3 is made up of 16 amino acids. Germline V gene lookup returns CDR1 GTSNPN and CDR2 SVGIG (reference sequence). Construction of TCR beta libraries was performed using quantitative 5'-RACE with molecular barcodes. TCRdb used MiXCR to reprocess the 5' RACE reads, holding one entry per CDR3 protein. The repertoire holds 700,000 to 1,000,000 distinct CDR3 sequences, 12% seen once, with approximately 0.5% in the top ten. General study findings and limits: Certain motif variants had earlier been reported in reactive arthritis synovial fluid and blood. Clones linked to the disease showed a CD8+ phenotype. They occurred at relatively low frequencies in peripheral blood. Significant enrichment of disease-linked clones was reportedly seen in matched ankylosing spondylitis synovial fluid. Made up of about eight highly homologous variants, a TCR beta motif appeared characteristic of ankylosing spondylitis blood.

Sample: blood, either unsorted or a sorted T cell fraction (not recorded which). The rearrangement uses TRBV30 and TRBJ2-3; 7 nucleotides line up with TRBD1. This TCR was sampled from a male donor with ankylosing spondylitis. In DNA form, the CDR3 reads TGTGCCTGGAGCAGACCCTACAGGGGCGGCACAGATACGCAGTATTTT. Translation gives CAWSRPYRGGTDTQYF.